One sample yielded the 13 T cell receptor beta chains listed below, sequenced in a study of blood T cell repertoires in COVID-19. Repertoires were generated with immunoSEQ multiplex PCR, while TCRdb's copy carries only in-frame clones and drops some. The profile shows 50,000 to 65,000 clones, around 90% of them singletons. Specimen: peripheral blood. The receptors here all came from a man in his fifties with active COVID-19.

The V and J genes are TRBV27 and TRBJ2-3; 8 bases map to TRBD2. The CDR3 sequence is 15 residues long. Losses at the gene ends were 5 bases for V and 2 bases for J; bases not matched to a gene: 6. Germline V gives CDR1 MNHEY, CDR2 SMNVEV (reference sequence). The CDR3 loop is CASSPGGGYTDTQYF. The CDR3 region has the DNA TGTGCCAGCAGTCCCGGGGGGGGTTACACAGATACGCAGTATTTT.

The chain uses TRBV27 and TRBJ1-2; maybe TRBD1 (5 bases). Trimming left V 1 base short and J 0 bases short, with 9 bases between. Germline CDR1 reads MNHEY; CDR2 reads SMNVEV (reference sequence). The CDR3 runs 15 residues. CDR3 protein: CASSLLGGSNYGYTF. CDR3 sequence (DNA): TGTGCCAGCAGTTTATTGGGGGGATCTAACTATGGCTACACCTTC.

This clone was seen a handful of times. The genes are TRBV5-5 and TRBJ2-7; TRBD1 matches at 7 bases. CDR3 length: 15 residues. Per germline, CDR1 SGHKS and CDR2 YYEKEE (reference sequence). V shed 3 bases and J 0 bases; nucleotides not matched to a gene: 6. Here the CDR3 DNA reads TGTGCCAGCAGCTCCGACAGGGAACTCTCCTACGAGCAGTACTTC. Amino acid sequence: CASSSDRELSYEQYF.

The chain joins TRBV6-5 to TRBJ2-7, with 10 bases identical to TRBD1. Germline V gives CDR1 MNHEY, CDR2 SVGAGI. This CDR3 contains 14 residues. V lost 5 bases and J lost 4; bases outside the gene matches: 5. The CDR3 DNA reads TGTGCCAGCAGTCCCGACAGGGGGCTGTACGAGCAGTACTTC. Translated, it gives CASSPDRGLYEQYF.

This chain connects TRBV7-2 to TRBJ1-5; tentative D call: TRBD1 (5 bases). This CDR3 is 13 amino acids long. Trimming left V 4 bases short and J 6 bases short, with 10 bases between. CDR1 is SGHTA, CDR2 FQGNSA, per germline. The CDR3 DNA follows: TGTGCCAGCAGCTCCCTCGGGGGTCAGCCCCAGCATTTT. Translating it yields CASSSLGGQPQHF.

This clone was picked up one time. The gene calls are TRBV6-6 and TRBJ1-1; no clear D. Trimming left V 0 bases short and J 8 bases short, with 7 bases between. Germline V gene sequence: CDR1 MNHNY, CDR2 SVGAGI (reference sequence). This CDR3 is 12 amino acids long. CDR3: CASSYSEAEAFF. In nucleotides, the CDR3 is TGTGCCAGCAGTTACTCTGAAGCGGAAGCTTTCTTT.

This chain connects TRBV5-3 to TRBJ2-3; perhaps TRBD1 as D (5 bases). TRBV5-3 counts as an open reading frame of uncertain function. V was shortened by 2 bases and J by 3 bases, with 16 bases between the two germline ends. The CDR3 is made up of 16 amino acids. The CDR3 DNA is TGTGCCAGAAGCTTTGGGTCCAGGGAACCTACAGATACGCAGTATTTT. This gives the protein CARSFGSREPTDTQYF.

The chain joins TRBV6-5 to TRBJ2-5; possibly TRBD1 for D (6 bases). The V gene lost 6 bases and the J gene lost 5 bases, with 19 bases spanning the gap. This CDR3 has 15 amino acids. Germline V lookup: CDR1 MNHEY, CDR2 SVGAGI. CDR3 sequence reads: CASRSGVGLRETQYF. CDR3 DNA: TGTGCCAGCAGGTCAGGGGTGGGTCTTCGGGAGACCCAGTACTTC.

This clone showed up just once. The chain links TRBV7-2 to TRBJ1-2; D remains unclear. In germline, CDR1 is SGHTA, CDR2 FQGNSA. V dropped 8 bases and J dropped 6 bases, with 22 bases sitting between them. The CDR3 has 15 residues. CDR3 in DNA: TGTGCCAGCTTTCGCCGGCGACCAAATACTAATGGCTACACCTTC. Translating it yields CASFRRRPNTNGYTF.

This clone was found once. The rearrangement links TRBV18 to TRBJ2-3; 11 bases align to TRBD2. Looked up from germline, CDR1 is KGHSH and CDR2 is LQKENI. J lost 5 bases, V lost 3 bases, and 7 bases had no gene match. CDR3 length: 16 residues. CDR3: CASSPATSGDGDTQYF. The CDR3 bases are TGTGCCAGCTCACCCGCGACTAGCGGGGATGGAGATACGCAGTATTTT. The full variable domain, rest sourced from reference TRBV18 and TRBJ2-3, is NAGVMQNPRHLVRRRGQEARLRCSPMKGHSHVYWYRQLPEEGLKFMVYLQKENIIDESGMPKERFSAEFPKEGPSILRIQQVVRGDSAAYFCASSPATSGDGDTQYFGPGTRLTVL.

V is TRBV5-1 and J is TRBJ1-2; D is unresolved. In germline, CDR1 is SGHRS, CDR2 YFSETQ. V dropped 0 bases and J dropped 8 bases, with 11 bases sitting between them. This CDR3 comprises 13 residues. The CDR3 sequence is CASSLVEGSGYTF. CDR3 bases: TGCGCCAGCAGCTTGGTGGAGGGTTCGGGCTACACCTTC.

The CDR3 sequence is CASSPRVCGGATGELFF. DNA of the CDR3: TGTGCCAGCAGCCCCCGCGTCTGCGGGGGGGCGACCGGGGAGCTGTTTTTT. This chain joins TRBV7-3 and TRBJ2-2, with 9 bases aligning to TRBD2. V trimming: 5 bases; J trimming: 5 bases; junction bases outside the gene matches: 12. This CDR3 region has 17 residues. The germline V gene encodes CDR1 SGHTA and CDR2 FQGTGA. Full variable domain (missing parts from reference TRBV7-3 and TRBJ2-2): GAGVSQTPSNKVTEKGKYVELRCDPISGHTALYWYRQSLGQGPEFLIYFQGTGAADDSGLPNDRFFAVRPEGSVSTLKIQRTERGDSAVYLCASSPRVCGGATGELFFGEGSRLTVL.

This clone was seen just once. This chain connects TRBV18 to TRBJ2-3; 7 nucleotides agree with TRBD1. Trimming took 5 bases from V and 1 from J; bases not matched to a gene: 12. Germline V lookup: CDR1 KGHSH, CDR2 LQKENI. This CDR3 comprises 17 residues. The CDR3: CASSTGLGGVRTDTQYF. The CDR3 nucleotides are TGTGCCAGCTCAACCGGATTAGGGGGCGTCCGCACAGATACGCAGTATTTT.